There are a few counts of the clone carrying this T cell receptor (beta chain). Its target is unknown. The data derive from a study of T-cell memory formation after mild COVID-19. Whole-study results and caveats: CD4+ bias marked clones expanding day 15 to 37, unlike balanced contracting clones. Shrinking CD4+ clones were chiefly CM and EM; CD8+ ones were chiefly EMRA.

The CDR3 contains 13 residues. V was pared by 4 bases and J by 4 bases, with 11 bases between. Germline CDR1 reads SGHAT; CDR2 reads FQNNGV. It was 5'RACE with constant-segment primers that produced the TCR alpha and TCR beta cDNA libraries, which carried sample barcodes and UMIs. TCRdb re-derived calls from the 5' RACE reads in MiXCR, one entry per CDR3 protein. The repertoire holds roughly 300,000 distinct CDR3 sequences, with roughly 15% as singletons. This receptor was obtained from a man in his late teens or twenties who had mild COVID-19 (a few samples of this study predate the infection). Cell type and time point are not known. The J gene is TRBJ2-7, the V gene TRBV11-2; D gene uncertain. Sequencing was done on a sample of PBMCs or a T cell subset sorted from them (not recorded which). The CDR3 loop reads CASSSGFFYEQYF. The CDR3 coding sequence is TGTGCCAGCAGCTCCGGTTTTTTTTACGAGCAGTACTTC.